The sequence of this T cell receptor beta chain was determined in a study of blood T cells in healthy people across ages (dated by TCRdb to between 2014 and 2017). For the study in its entirety: In model experiments, template switching captured roughly one uniquely barcoded TCR beta cDNA molecule for every two T cells. Age-related changes in TCR beta repertoire diversity were measured in the study by deep sequencing normalized with unique cDNA molecular identifiers. The donors were divided into four age groups: young (average 16 years), middle-aged (about 40), aged (about 62) and long-lived (approximately 74). To avoid experimental bias, donors of different ages were spread randomly across the sequencing lanes. The study analyzed two additional independent replicas of 1 million unique cDNA reads from the same blood draw for two donors, one aged 18 to 30 and one aged 80 or older.

The roughly 39 donors, aged roughly 6 to 95 years, were systemically healthy Caucasian individuals from Russia. Each donor gave approximately 9.3 milliliters of peripheral blood, collected into EDTA-treated Vacutainer tubes. Ficoll-Paque density-gradient centrifugation was used to isolate PBMCs, with at least 6.5 million per sample. Trizol reagent was used to extract total RNA from PBMCs, with at least 6 micrograms per sample. For every donor, an aliquot of PBMCs went through flow cytometry to measure the percentages of naive CD45RAhigh/CD27high T cells. Libraries were constructed by 5' RACE. The instrument was an Illumina HiSeq 2500. A second PCR of about 6 to 11 cycles was performed with a sample-barcoded 5' primer and a J-beta primer mix. A template-switch 5' adaptor carrying 12 random nucleotides introduced a unique molecular identifier onto each TCR beta cDNA molecule. At least 2.5 million CDR3-containing paired-end reads were obtained from each sample. First-strand cDNA synthesis was performed from all RNA using the Mint cDNA synthesis kit, with priming by a TRBC-specific oligonucleotide. All cDNA was treated with uracil-DNA glycosylase and then went through a first 18-cycle PCR with the universal primers M1SS and BC2_uni_R. The study's own analysis went as follows. For normalization, 1 million high-quality reads, each with a distinct molecular identifier, were randomly selected from each sample. Reads sharing molecular identifiers were discarded rather than binned into consensus sequences. MiTCR, with a Q25 quality threshold and the strictest error-elimination algorithm, was used for CDR3 identification, clonotype clustering and error correction. Lower-bound total TCR beta diversity was estimated with a nonparametric unseen species model using Euler transformation. TCRdb reran the public reads through fastp at Q25 and MiXCR, keeping productive beta chains. Rows are unified per CDR3 protein, each entry keeping the most common DNA and genes. The V and J calls follow TCRdb's processing rather than the paper's. This sample lists about 640,000 distinct CDR3 sequences; roughly 41% were detected once. In total, the top ten clones hold 25% to 35% of the sample.

Broad study findings and their caveats: The percentage of naive T cells measured by flow cytometry correlated strongly with observed TCR beta diversity. As age increased, observed TCR beta diversity per million T cells dropped in a roughly linear way, and a significant reduction was already evident by age 40. Bulk unsorted PBMC profiling prevented conclusive comparison of naive and antigen-experienced compartments. Estimates of total diversity based on one million sequenced T cells were regarded as lower bounds and as underestimates. Compared with the aged group, the long-lived group had more naive CD4+ T cells, fewer expanded clones and increased TCR diversity, suggesting age selection. Donor CMV infection status was unknown, potentially confounding age-related changes in expanded clonotypes.

Turning to this clonotype: It has no known antigen specificity. No much larger clone is present one base from it, and per-base qualities are unavailable.

The TCR was taken from an elderly man in good health. Source material: blood.

The DNA reads TGTGCCAGCAGCTTAGGGGGGGCTGTGAATGAGCAGTACTTC. Its amino acids are CASSLGGAVNEQYF. The rearranged chain carries TRBV7-2 and TRBJ2-7; the D element might be TRBD1 or TRBD2, as each aligns at 6 bases. V is shortened by 1 base, J by 7 bases, and the region joining them spans 14 bases. The CDR3 sequence holds 14 residues, the cysteine and phenylalanine included. The retained sequence is limited to the CDR3, 42 bases, with the frame set at the first base. The germline V gene yields SGHTA for CDR1 and FQGNSA for CDR2. Joined to the reference TRBV7-2 and TRBJ2-7 proteins, this CDR3 gives the full variable domain: GAGVSQSPSNKVTEKGKDVELRCDPISGHTALYWYRQSLGQGLEFLIYFQGNSAPDKSGLPSDRFSAERTGGSVSTLTIQRTQQEDSAVYLCASSLGGAVNEQYFGPGTRLTVT.